This TCR beta chain was obtained from a study of blood T cell repertoires in COVID-19. The germline V and J ends were trimmed by 5 bases and 4 bases, with 18 bases remaining between them. CDR1 is SGHVS, CDR2 FQNEAQ, per germline. The CDR3 extends over 15 amino acids. The authors' processing: Amplified reference gene primers provided the basis for estimating nucleated cell counts. The table came from immunoSEQ multiplex PCR; TCRdb's copy has only in-frame clones and leaves some out. The V and J calls and clone size were taken over from that table, and D and trimming were inferred from the DNA. The repertoire holds about 160,000 clones, with approximately 80% as singletons. This clone was observed many times.

Sequenced: PBMCs or T cells enriched from blood (not recorded which). The chain recombines TRBV7-8 with TRBJ2-7, with a tentative D call TRBD2 (5 bases). The receptor's source is an older woman who had recovered from COVID-19. For the CDR3, the DNA is TGTGCCAGCAGCCCCCCCAGGAGGTTGGGTTACGAGCAGTACTTC. Protein sequence: CASSPPRRLGYEQYF.